This T cell receptor (beta chain) originates from a study of prognosis after radiotherapy for stage I lung cancer. Across the study: Some 15 patients had newly diagnosed primary stage I lung tumors, and 4 or 5 had oligometastatic NSCLC after surgical resection of the primary tumor.

The germline V gene has CDR1 MNHEY and CDR2 SVGEGT. V lost 5 bases, J lost 8 bases, and 12 bases lay in between. The CDR3 covers 12 residues. Study-level results: Reportedly, metastasis status was linked to differences in TRBV and TRBJ usage frequencies. Stereotactic body radiation therapy was followed by a fall in unique TCR clone counts, with a median of approximately 9,100 versus 7,200.

In its sample, this clonotype is medium-sized. Its specificity is unknown. The authors amplified TCR beta CDR3 from genomic DNA using two-round multiplex PCR. The first round of PCR was done with primers that matched each TRBV and TRBJ gene. Each CDR3 protein gets one entry after TCRdb re-called the multiplex PCR reads with MiXCR. The sample shows some 14,000 distinct CDR3 sequences, roughly 29% of them seen only once. The clonotype was recovered from a donor aged 50 or older with non-small cell lung cancer. The chain uses TRBV6-2 or TRBV6-3 and TRBJ1-2; no clear D gene. Sequencing used PBMCs, obtained before or after stereotactic body radiation therapy (not recorded which). CDR3 DNA: TGTGCCAGCAGTATCCCCTCGGGGGGCTACACCTTC. This gives the protein CASSIPSGGYTF.